This TCR beta chain was sequenced in a study of T cells in Graves' hyperthyroidism and ophthalmopathy. Points from the study as a whole: Most clonotypes expanded in thyroid above 0.001 were likewise present in blood. In the analysis, a 13 V-J model separated ophthalmopathy from stable hyperthyroidism.

It was 8 to 10 ml of fresh peripheral blood that supplied the PBMCs. Concerning this clonotype itself: Its antigen is not known.

Per germline, CDR1 ENHRY and CDR2 SYGVKD. The J segment lost 4 bases and the V segment lost 3 bases, leaving 3 bases of the junction unmatched. The CDR3 totals 14 residues. What was amplified from RNA transcripts were TCR beta CDR3 regions. With the HTBI primer set, the TCR CDR3 went through a first round of RT-PCR. TCRdb independently ran MiXCR on the multiplex PCR reads; one entry per CDR3 protein. The sample holds over 500,000 distinct CDR3 sequences, less than 15% seen once. This chain joins TRBV10-3 and TRBJ1-2; 9 bases agree with TRBD1. Source material: blood. The source of this sequence is a woman between 40 and 55 years old with Graves' hyperthyroidism. CDR3 DNA: TGTGCCATCAGTGACGGACAGGGGATCTATGGCTACACCTTC. Residues: CAISDGQGIYGYTF.